Below are 17 T cell receptor beta chains sequenced from a single sample in a study of blood T cell repertoires in COVID-19. Clones were sequenced by immunoSEQ multiplex PCR, and TCRdb holds only the in-frame ones, with some missing. The table shows about 95,000 clones, with 80% to 90% occurring only once. The source material was peripheral blood. The receptors were gathered from a man aged 45 to 65 with COVID-19, enrolled during active disease.

This chain uses TRBV5-1 with TRBJ1-2; D may be TRBD1 (5 bases). Germline V gene sequence: CDR1 SGHRS, CDR2 YFSETQ. This CDR3 has 15 residues. V was trimmed by 2 bases and J by 4 bases, leaving 15 bases between them. The CDR3 region is CASSLASTASYGYTF. The CDR3, as DNA: TGCGCCAGCAGCTTAGCGTCGACAGCGAGCTATGGCTACACCTTC.

The chain links TRBV2 to TRBJ1-2; TRBD1 matches 8 bases. V trimming: 3 bases; J trimming: 3 bases; junction bases outside the gene matches: 6. The CDR3 is 15 residues long. Germline assignment: CDR1 SNHLY and CDR2 FYNNEI. CDR3: CASSDEQGEHYGYTF. The CDR3 DNA is TGTGCCAGCAGTGACGAACAGGGGGAACACTATGGCTACACCTTC.

The chain links TRBV29-1 to TRBJ1-1; D not certain. The CDR3 totals 13 residues. Germline V gene data show CDR1 as SQVTM and CDR2 as ANQGSEA. V was cut by 3 bases and J by 5 bases, with 13 bases left in between. The DNA for the CDR3 is TGCAGCGTTGAGATGACCGAGGGAACTGAAGCTTTCTTT. The encoded protein is CSVEMTEGTEAFF.

The CDR3 DNA reads as TGTGCCAGCACCCCCCTCAGCTATGGCTACACCTTC. It is translated as CASTPLSYGYTF. The J gene is TRBJ1-2, the V gene TRBV12-3 or TRBV12-4, with unresolved D. The CDR3 sequence is 12 residues long. Trimming removed 7 bases from V and 4 bases from J, with 10 bases in between.

This rearrangement joins TRBV7-6 to TRBJ2-7, with TRBD2 identical over 7 bases. Germline lookup yields CDR1 SGHVS and CDR2 FNYEAQ. This CDR3 contains 13 residues. Trimming took 3 bases from V and 3 from J; bases not matched to a gene: 2. The CDR3 region has the DNA TGTGCCAGCAGCTTTGGGGGGGACTACGAGCAGTACTTC. It encodes CASSFGGDYEQYF.

In DNA, the CDR3 is TGCGCCAGCAGCTTGAAACAGGTGGCCGGGGAGCTGTTTTTT. Translating it yields CASSLKQVAGELFF. The rearrangement joins TRBV5-1 to TRBJ2-2, with a tentative D call TRBD1 (5 bases). V lost 1 base and J lost 6, with 10 bases in between. The germline gives CDR1 SGHRS, CDR2 YFSETQ. The CDR3 length is 14 residues.

CDR3 protein: CASSPREDSRSGEQYF. CDR3 bases: TGTGCCAGCAGCCCGCGCGAGGACAGCCGTTCGGGCGAGCAGTACTTC. This chain joins TRBV21-1 and TRBJ2-7; the D call in the table, TRBD1, was not verified against the DNA. TRBV21-1 is a pseudogene segment. The CDR3 contains 16 residues.

The V call is TRBV6-4, the J call TRBJ1-6, with 7 bases matching TRBD1. Germline V lookup: CDR1 MRHNA, CDR2 SNTAGT. The length of the CDR3 is 15 residues. The trim removed 3 bases at V and 6 bases at J, leaving 5 bases unmatched. CDR3: CASSESGTANSPLHF. The CDR3 nucleotides are TGTGCCAGCAGTGAATCTGGGACAGCTAATTCACCCCTCCACTTT.

Concerning this clone itself: A read error may produce the germline difference seen at one junction end. The chain carries TRBV7-2 and TRBJ2-1; TRBD1 aligns across 9 bases. Germline-derived CDR1 and CDR2 are SGHTA and FQGNSA. This CDR3 is built from 13 residues. CDR3 sequence (DNA): TGTGCCAGCACCTTAGGGACAGGGCGTGAGCAGTTCTTC. Amino acids: CASTLGTGREQFF.

V gene TRBV4-1 combines with J gene TRBJ1-5, with D perhaps TRBD1 (6 bases). Germline V gene sequence: CDR1 MGHRA, CDR2 YSYEKL. This CDR3 spans 15 amino acids. V was clipped by 0 bases and J by 11 bases, with 17 bases between them. Here the CDR3 reads CASSQDVQGLLAQHF. The CDR3 DNA sequence: TGCGCCAGCAGCCAAGATGTACAGGGCCTCTTAGCCCAGCATTTT.

The gene calls are TRBV28 and TRBJ2-3; 8 bases agree with TRBD2. Looked up from germline, CDR1 is MDHEN and CDR2 is SYDVKM. V trimming: 6 bases; J trimming: 6 bases; junction bases outside the gene matches: 8. The CDR3 loop spans 14 amino acids. The CDR3 bases are TGTGCCAGCAGGCCTAGCGGGCCGAGTGATACGCAGTATTTT. It codes for CASRPSGPSDTQYF.

The CDR3 DNA reads TGTGCCTGGAATATCGGAGGGGGCGACGAAAAACTGTTTTTT. Translated: CAWNIGGGDEKLFF. This chain joins TRBV30 and TRBJ1-4, with 7 bases that match TRBD1. The CDR3 contains 14 residues. The V segment lost 4 bases and the J segment 8 bases; nucleotides outside the gene matches: 10. Germline values: CDR1 GTSNPN, CDR2 SVGIG (reference sequence). The full variable domain, in which reference TRBV30 and TRBJ1-4 provide the parts outside the CDR3, is SQTIHQWPATLVQPVGSPLSLECTVEGTSNPNLYWYRQAAGRGLQLLFYSVGIGQISSEVPQNLSASRPQDRQFILSSKKLLLSDSGFYLCAWNIGGGDEKLFFGSGTQLSVL.

The rearrangement joins TRBV6-6 to TRBJ1-1, with D tentatively TRBD1 (5 bases). This CDR3 spans 14 amino acids. V lost 2 bases to trimming and J lost 1 base, with 8 bases between them. Germline CDR1 and CDR2: MNHNY and SVGAGI (reference sequence). The CDR3 reads CASSYQGSNTEAFF. In DNA, the CDR3 is TGTGCCAGCAGTTACCAGGGATCGAACACTGAAGCTTTCTTT.

The V gene is TRBV14, the J gene TRBJ2-7; TRBD2 matches 9 bases. The V and J ends lost 2 bases and 4 bases, in that order; junction bases with no gene match: 6. This CDR3 is 15 amino acids long. The V gene's germline CDR1 is SGHDN and CDR2 FVKESK. CDR3 sequence reads: CASSQPPGLAYEQYF. DNA of the CDR3: TGTGCCAGCAGCCAACCACCGGGACTAGCTTACGAGCAGTACTTC.

The chain couples TRBV18 to TRBJ2-1, with 8 bases aligning to TRBD2. Trimming removed 3 bases from V and 7 bases from J; junction bases left unmatched: 8. The CDR3 length is 15 residues. Germline values: CDR1 KGHSH, CDR2 LQKENI. The CDR3 coding sequence is TGTGCCAGCTCACCCCCGAGCGGGGGCGCAAATGAGCAGTTCTTC. Amino acids: CASSPPSGGANEQFF. The whole variable domain, filled in from reference TRBV18 and TRBJ2-1, reads NAGVMQNPRHLVRRRGQEARLRCSPMKGHSHVYWYRQLPEEGLKFMVYLQKENIIDESGMPKERFSAEFPKEGPSILRIQQVVRGDSAAYFCASSPPSGGANEQFFGPGTRLTVL.

This clone was observed once. The chain links TRBV27 to TRBJ2-5, with TRBD1 identical over 7 bases. Germline values: CDR1 MNHEY, CDR2 SMNVEV (reference sequence). The V gene end was trimmed by 5 bases and the J gene end by 1 base; junction bases not matched to a gene: 4. The CDR3 runs 14 residues. CDR3 residues: CASSTGTAQETQYF. CDR3 in DNA: TGTGCCAGCAGTACCGGGACAGCCCAAGAGACCCAGTACTTC.

The chain has TRBV30 and TRBJ2-5; tentatively, D is TRBD2 (6 bases). CDR3 length: 13 amino acids. The ends were cut back, 2 bases at V and 4 bases at J, with 11 bases in the middle. Germline V CDR1 and CDR2: GTSNPN, SVGIG (reference sequence). As DNA, the CDR3 is TGTGCCTGGAGTTCGGGGGTCCGAGAGACCCAGTACTTC. This translates into CAWSSGVRETQYF.